The following is a T cell receptor (beta chain) sequence with its context. Sequencing used immunoSEQ multiplex PCR; TCRdb keeps in-frame clones, though not all of them. The top ten hold about 1.5% of the sample, which has over 150,000 clones, approximately 94% seen once. Germline values: CDR1 LGHNT, CDR2 FRNRAP. After removal of 0 bases from V and 0 bases from J, the junction contained 5 bases not matched to a gene. The CDR3 length is 16 residues. This record belongs to a study of T cell responses to AZD1222 COVID-19 vaccine. Pooled together were second doses at about 4 or about 12 weeks. This material consisted of peripheral blood, taken 28 days after the second AZD1222 dose. The V call is TRBV12-5, the J call TRBJ2-7; TRBD1 matches 7 bases. The TCR sequence derives from an adult who received the AZD1222 COVID-19 vaccine. The CDR3: CASGLVRDSDSYEQYF. CDR3 sequence (DNA): TGTGCTAGTGGTTTGGTACGGGACAGCGACTCCTACGAGCAGTACTTC.